Listed here is a single T cell receptor (beta chain). V lost 0 bases to trimming and J lost 4 bases; unmatched junction nucleotides: 8. The CDR3 consists of 16 residues. Germline V gene sequence: CDR1 LGHNA, CDR2 YSLEER. The sample originates from a study of Ad26.COV2.S vaccination and SARS-CoV-2 variants. Treatment specified: approximately 18 received Ad26.COV2.S at low or high dose, single or two shots; about 5 received placebo; per-sample allocation not given. Samples came from day 63 after the first vaccine or placebo injection. Sequencing used immunoSEQ multiplex PCR; TCRdb keeps in-frame clones, though not all of them. The table has hundreds of thousands of clones, roughly 84% seen once.

The source material was peripheral blood, sampled in a trial of Ad26.COV2.S vaccine versus placebo. The sequence derives from a person between 18 and 65 years old who received the Ad26.COV2.S COVID-19 vaccine or a placebo. The chain couples TRBV4-3 to TRBJ1-2, with 7 bases matching TRBD1. Here the CDR3 reads CASSQDGPGQAYGYTF. The DNA of the CDR3 is TGCGCCAGCAGCCAAGATGGCCCTGGACAGGCCTATGGCTACACCTTC.